A single sample gave rise to the 19 T cell receptor beta chains below, sequenced in a study of CXCR3-negative and CXCR3-positive naive CD8 T cells. Whole-study results and caveats: CXCR3-positive naive cells carried more hydrophobic TRB CDR3s than CXCR3-negative naive cells did.

Via 5' RACE with UMI labels, TRB cDNA libraries were prepared. TCRdb reprocessed the 5' RACE reads and stores each CDR3 protein as one record, lacking DNA. The listing records about 7,000 distinct CDR3 sequences. These receptors' targets are unknown. Source material: naive CXCR3+ CD8+ T cells from blood. Documented subset: CD45RO-CCR7+CD27+CD95- naive CD8+ T cells expressing CXCR3 (TNR3+). Every receptor here comes from a human donor in good health. Some clones in this sample may be carry-over from other donors' samples.

The chain recombines TRBV6-5 with TRBJ2-1; checking the TCRdb D call of TRBD2 is not possible without DNA. CDR1 is MNHEY, CDR2 SVGAGI, per germline. The CDR3 runs to 16 residues. CDR3 sequence reads: CASSYSVGETYNEQFF.

The chain has TRBV29-1 and TRBJ2-2; TCRdb gives TRBD1 as the D gene, but with no DNA this cannot be confirmed. The V gene's germline CDR1 is SQVTM and CDR2 ANQGSEA. The CDR3 runs 14 residues. CDR3 protein: CSAPGTRNTGELFF.

This rearrangement joins TRBV27 to TRBJ1-2; TCRdb outputs TRBD1, but without DNA this stays unchecked. Germline lookup yields CDR1 MNHEY and CDR2 SMNVEV (reference sequence). The CDR3 is made up of 14 amino acids. The CDR3 region is CASSPLGQGYGYTF.

According to its frequency, this clonotype is medium-sized. V usage is TRBV4-3 and J usage is TRBJ2-1; checking the TCRdb D call of TRBD2 is not possible without DNA. CDR3 length: 12 amino acids. CDR1 LGHNA and CDR2 YSLEER come from the germline V gene. CDR3 loop: CASSRGGNEQFF.

The chain uses TRBV29-1 and TRBJ2-2. From germline, CDR1 is SQVTM and CDR2 ANQGSEA. The CDR3 runs to 12 residues. This CDR3 is CSVENFPGELFF.

Its frequency marks this clonotype as medium-sized. The chain joins TRBV10-3 to TRBJ2-1; TCRdb designates TRBD2, a call that cannot be tested without DNA. CDR1 is ENHRY, CDR2 SYGVKD, per germline. The CDR3 totals 17 residues. The CDR3 protein is CAISERPREVLGNEQFF.

The genes are TRBV19 and TRBJ2-7; no DNA is available, so the TRBD1 call from TCRdb remains unchecked. This CDR3 is built from 14 residues. Germline-derived CDR1 and CDR2 are LNHDA and SQIVND (reference sequence). Here the CDR3 reads CASSPRDGYYEQYF.

CDR3: CATSDRRYNEQFF. The chain couples TRBV24-1 to TRBJ2-1. The CDR3 length is 13 residues. The germline gives CDR1 KGHDR, CDR2 SFDVKD.

This clonotype is identified as medium-sized from frequency. The chain combines TRBV20-1 with TRBJ2-4. CDR1 and CDR2 (germline): DFQATT, SNEGSKA (reference sequence). The CDR3 is 12 amino acids. CDR3 region: CSAGSIKNIQYF.

The chain employs TRBV7-9 and TRBJ2-6. Germline values: CDR1 SEHNR, CDR2 FQNEAQ (reference sequence). The CDR3 runs to 16 residues. CDR3 sequence reads: CASSFPSDSGANVLTF.

Frequency places this clonotype as medium-sized. The chain uses TRBV5-1 and TRBJ2-1; TCRdb designates TRBD2, a call that cannot be tested without DNA. CDR3 length equals 16 residues. The germline gives CDR1 SGHRS, CDR2 YFSETQ. The chain's CDR3 is CASSLALGLAGNEQFF. Full variable domain (outside the CDR3, taken from reference TRBV5-1 and TRBJ2-1): KAGVTQTPRYLIKTRGQQVTLSCSPISGHRSVSWYQQTPGQGLQFLFEYFSETQRNKGNFPGRFSGRQFSNSRSEMNVSTLELGDSALYLCASSLALGLAGNEQFFGPGTRLTVL.

The V and J genes are TRBV20-1 and TRBJ2-7; checking the TCRdb D call of TRBD1 is not possible without DNA. Germline V CDR1 and CDR2: DFQATT, SNEGSKA (reference sequence). There are 14 residues in the CDR3. The CDR3 loop is CSAQERLKGGEQYF.

This clonotype is medium-sized (0.01 to 0.1%) by frequency. The chain couples TRBV29-1 to TRBJ1-1. Germline V lookup: CDR1 SQVTM, CDR2 ANQGSEA. This CDR3 has 12 residues. This CDR3 reads CSVVADGAEAFF.

This clonotype is called medium-sized (0.01 to 0.1%) based on its frequency. V and J are TRBV9 and TRBJ2-2; TCRdb outputs TRBD2, but without DNA this stays unchecked. CDR1 and CDR2 (germline): SGDLS, YYNGEE. CDR3 size: 16 residues. The CDR3 here is CASNGLAGGRAGELFF.

By frequency, this clonotype is medium-sized (0.01 to 0.1%). CDR3 region: CASRVSIGSTPYNEQFF. The chain is built from TRBV12-3 or TRBV12-4 and TRBJ2-1. The CDR3 covers 17 residues.

The CDR3 sequence is CSVTYLNTEAFF. The V call is TRBV29-1, the J call TRBJ1-1. Germline CDR1 reads SQVTM; CDR2 reads ANQGSEA. The CDR3 spans 12 residues.

Considering frequency, this clonotype is medium-sized (0.01 to 0.1%). The V call is TRBV6-5, the J call TRBJ2-1; TCRdb indicates TRBD2, and absent DNA this call remains unverified. The CDR3 runs to 15 residues. Per the germline V gene, CDR1 is MNHEY and CDR2 is SVGAGI. CDR3 residues: CASSPRLGGIYEQFF.

CDR3 amino acids: CSAKQGGNEQFF. The V and J genes are TRBV29-1 and TRBJ2-1; the D call from TCRdb, TRBD1, cannot be confirmed without DNA. The germline CDR1 and CDR2 sequences are SQVTM and ANQGSEA. This CDR3 is built from 12 residues.

This clonotype is labeled medium-sized based on frequency. V gene TRBV20-1 combines with J gene TRBJ2-7. The CDR3 covers 14 residues. Germline values: CDR1 DFQATT, CDR2 SNEGSKA (reference sequence). This CDR3 is CSARFIERPYEQYF.